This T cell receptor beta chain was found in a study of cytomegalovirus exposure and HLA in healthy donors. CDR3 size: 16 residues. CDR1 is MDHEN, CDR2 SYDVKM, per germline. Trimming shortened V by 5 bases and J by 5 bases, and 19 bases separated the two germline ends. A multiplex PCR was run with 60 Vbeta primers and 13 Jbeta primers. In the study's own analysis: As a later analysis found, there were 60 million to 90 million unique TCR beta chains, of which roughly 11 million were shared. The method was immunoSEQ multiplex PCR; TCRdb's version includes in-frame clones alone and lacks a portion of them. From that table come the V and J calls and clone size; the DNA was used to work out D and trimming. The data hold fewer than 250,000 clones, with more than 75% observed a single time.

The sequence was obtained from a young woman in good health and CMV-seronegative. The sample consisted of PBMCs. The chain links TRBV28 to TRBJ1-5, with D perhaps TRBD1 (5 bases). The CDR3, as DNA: TGTGCCAGCAGTGAGACCCAGGGTAGAAAGGATCAGCCCCAGCATTTT. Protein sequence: CASSETQGRKDQPQHF.